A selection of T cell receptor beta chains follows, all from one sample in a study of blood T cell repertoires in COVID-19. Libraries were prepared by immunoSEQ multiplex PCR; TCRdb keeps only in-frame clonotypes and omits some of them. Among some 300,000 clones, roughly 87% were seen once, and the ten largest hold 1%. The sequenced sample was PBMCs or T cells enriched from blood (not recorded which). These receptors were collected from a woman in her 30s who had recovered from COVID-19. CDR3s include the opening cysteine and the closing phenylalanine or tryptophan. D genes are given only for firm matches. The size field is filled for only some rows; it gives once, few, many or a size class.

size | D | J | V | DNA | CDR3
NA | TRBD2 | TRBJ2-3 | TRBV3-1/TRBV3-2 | TGTGCCAGCAGCCAGGAGCGGGGGCGGGGCACAGATACGCAGTATTTT | CASSQERGRGTDTQYF
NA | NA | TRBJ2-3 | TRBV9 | TGTGCCAGCAGCGTAGCCACAGGGTTCATAGATACGCAGTATTTT | CASSVATGFIDTQYF
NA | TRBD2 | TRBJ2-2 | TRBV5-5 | TGTGCCAGCAGTTCCCGACTAGCGGGGAGACCGATGAACACCGGGGAGCTGTTTTTT | CASSSRLAGRPMNTGELFF
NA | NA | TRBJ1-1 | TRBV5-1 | TGCGCCAGCAGCCCCCTGGAGGGCGGCACTGAAGCTTTCTTT | CASSPLEGGTEAFF
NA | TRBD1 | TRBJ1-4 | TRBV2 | TGTGCCAGCAGTGAAGCGCTCGCTACAGGGGATAATGAAAAACTGTTTTTT | CASSEALATGDNEKLFF
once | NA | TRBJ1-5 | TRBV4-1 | TGCGCCAGCAGCCAGCGGGGCAATCAGCCCCAGCATTTT | CASSQRGNQPQHF
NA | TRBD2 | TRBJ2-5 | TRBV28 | TGTGCCAGCAGTTTCTCGGCGGGGGGGCCCGGGACCCAGTACTTC | CASSFSAGGPGTQYF
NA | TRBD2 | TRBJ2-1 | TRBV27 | TGTGCCAGCAGTTTATCAGCGGGGGGTTACAATGAGCAGTTCTTC | CASSLSAGGYNEQFF
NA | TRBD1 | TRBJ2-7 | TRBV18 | TGTGCCAGCTCACCACCGGGACAGGGGGCACACGAGCAGTACTTC | CASSPPGQGAHEQYF
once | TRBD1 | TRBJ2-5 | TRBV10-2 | TGCGCCAGCAGTTGGCGGCCGGGACAGACACAAAAAGAGACCCAGTACTTC | CASSWRPGQTQKETQYF
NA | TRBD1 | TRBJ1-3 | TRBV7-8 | TGTGCCAGCAGCTTATCCCGACAGGGTTTCTCTGGAAACACCATATATTTT | CASSLSRQGFSGNTIYF
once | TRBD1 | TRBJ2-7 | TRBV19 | TGTGCCAGTAGTATAGAGGACAGGGGCTCCTACGAGCAGTACTTC | CASSIEDRGSYEQYF
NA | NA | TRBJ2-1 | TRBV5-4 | TGTGCCAGCAGCTTGCCCAGGGCGGGGGAGCAGTTCTTC | CASSLPRAGEQFF
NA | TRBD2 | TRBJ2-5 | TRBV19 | TGTGCCAGTAGTCTCGTGGTGGTGAGCGGGGGGGCCCGGGAGACCCAGTACTTC | CASSLVVVSGGARETQYF
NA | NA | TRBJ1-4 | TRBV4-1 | TGCGCCAGCAGCCAAGATCACAGGGAGGGTGAAAAACTGTTTTTT | CASSQDHREGEKLFF
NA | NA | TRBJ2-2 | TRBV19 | TGTGCCAGTAGTATATTGAGCGGAAACACCGGGGAGCTGTTTTTT | CASSILSGNTGELFF
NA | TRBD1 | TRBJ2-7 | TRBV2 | TGTGCCAGCCGGGACAGACTCTACGAGCAGTACTTC | CASRDRLYEQYF
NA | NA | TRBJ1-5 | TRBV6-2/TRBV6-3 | TGTGCCAGCAGTTACTTCCAGGGGTCGAGCAATCAGCCCCAGCATTTT | CASSYFQGSSNQPQHF
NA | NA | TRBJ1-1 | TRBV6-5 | TGTGCCAGCAGTTACACCGACACAGGCTTTAATGAAGCTTTCTTT | CASSYTDTGFNEAFF
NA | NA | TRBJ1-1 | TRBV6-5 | TGTGCCAGCAGTTACGGCAGGGCAAATGAAGCTTTCTTT | CASSYGRANEAFF
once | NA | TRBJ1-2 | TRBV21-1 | TGTGCCAGCAGCAAACCCACCAGACAGTACTATAACTATGGCTACACCTTC | CASSKPTRQYYNYGYTF
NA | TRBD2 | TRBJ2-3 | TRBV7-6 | TGTGCCAGCAGCCAGCGGGGGCATACAGATACGCAGTATTTT | CASSQRGHTDTQYF
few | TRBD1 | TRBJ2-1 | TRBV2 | TGTGCCAGCAGTGGGACAGGGCGGAATGAGCAGTTCTTC | CASSGTGRNEQFF
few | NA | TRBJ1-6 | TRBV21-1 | TGTGCCAGTGGACAGGGTAATTCACCCCTCCACTTT | CASGQGNSPLHF
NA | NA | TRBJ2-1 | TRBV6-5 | TGTGCCAGCAGTACATACGCAGGGTATGAGCAGTTCTTC | CASSTYAGYEQFF
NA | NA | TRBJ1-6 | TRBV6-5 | TGTGCCAGCAGTTACTCGTTGGGGGGGGCAAATTCACCCCTCCACTTT | CASSYSLGGANSPLHF
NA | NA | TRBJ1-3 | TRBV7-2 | TGTGCCAGCAGCTTCCGTCAGGGTGACACCATATATTTT | CASSFRQGDTIYF
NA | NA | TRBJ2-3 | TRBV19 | TGTGCCAGTAGTTCCAGGGGATCAAATACGCAGTATTTT | CASSSRGSNTQYF
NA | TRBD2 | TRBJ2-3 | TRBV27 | TGTGCCAGCAGTATAATAGCGGGGGGGGTCACAGATACGCAGTATTTT | CASSIIAGGVTDTQYF
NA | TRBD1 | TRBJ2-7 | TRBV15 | TGTGCCACCAGCAGAGATGCAGGGGGCAACGAGCAGTACTTC | CATSRDAGGNEQYF
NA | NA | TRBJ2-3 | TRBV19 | TGTGCCAGTAGTATAGTGGGCCTAGCTTATTCCACAGATACGCAGTATTTT | CASSIVGLAYSTDTQYF
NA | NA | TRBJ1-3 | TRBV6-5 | TGTGCCAGCAGACAAAACAGAAACACCATATATTTT | CASRQNRNTIYF
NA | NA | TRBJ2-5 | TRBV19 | TGTGCCAGTAGCCGCCGGACTAAACAAGAGACCCAGTACTTC | CASSRRTKQETQYF